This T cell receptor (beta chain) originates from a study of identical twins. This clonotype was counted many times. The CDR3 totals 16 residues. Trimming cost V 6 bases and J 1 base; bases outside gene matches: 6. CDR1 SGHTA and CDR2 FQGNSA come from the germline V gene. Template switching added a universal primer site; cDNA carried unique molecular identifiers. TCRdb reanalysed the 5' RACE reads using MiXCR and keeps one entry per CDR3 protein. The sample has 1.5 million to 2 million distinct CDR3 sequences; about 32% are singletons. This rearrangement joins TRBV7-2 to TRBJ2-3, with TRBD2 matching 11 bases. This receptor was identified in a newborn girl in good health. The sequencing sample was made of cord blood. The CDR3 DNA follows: TGTGCCAGCAGTTCCGGGACTAGCGGAGGCACAGATACGCAGTATTTT. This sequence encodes CASSSGTSGGTDTQYF.